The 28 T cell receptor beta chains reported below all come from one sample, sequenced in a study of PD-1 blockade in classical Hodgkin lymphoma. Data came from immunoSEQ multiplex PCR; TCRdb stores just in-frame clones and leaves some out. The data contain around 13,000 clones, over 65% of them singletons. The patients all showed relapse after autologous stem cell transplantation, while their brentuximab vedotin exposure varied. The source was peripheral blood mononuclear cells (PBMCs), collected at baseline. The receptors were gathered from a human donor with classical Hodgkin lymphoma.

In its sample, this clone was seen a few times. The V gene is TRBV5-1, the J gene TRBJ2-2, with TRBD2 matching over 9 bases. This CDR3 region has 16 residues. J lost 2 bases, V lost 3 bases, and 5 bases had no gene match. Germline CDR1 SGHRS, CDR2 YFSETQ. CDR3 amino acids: CASSYSGGTNTGELFF. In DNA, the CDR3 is TGCGCCAGCAGCTACAGCGGGGGGACCAACACCGGGGAGCTGTTTTTT.

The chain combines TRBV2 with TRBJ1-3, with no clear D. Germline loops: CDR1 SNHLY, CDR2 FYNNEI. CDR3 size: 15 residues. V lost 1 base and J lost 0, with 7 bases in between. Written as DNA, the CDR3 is TGTGCCAGCAGTGAAGAGCCGAACTCTGGAAACACCATATATTTT. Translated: CASSEEPNSGNTIYF.

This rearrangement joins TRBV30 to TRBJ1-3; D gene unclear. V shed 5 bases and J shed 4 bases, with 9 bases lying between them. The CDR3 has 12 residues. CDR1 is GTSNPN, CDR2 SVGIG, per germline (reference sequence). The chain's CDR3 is CAWGQGGNTIYF. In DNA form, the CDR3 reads TGTGCCTGGGGGCAAGGGGGAAACACCATATATTTT.

This CDR3 reads CASSTGPGVAEAFF. The DNA of the CDR3 is TGTGCCAGTAGTACGGGACCGGGCGTGGCTGAAGCTTTCTTT. The rearrangement joins TRBV19 to TRBJ1-1; TRBD1 might be the D (5 bases). The CDR3 loop spans 14 amino acids. CDR1 LNHDA and CDR2 SQIVND come from the germline V gene (reference sequence). V lost 4 bases and J 6 bases, leaving 15 bases between the germline ends.

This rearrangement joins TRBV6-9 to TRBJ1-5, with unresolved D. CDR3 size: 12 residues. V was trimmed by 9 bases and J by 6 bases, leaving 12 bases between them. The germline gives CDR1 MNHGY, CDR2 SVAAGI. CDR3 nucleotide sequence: TGTGCCAGTTCCTCGTCGGGTCAGCCCCAGCATTTT. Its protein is CASSSSGQPQHF.

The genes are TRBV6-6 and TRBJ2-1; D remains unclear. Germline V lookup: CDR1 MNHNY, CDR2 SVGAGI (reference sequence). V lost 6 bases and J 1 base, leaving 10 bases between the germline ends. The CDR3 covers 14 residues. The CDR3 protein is CASSESLSYNEQFF. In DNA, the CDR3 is TGTGCCAGCAGCGAGAGCTTATCCTACAATGAGCAGTTCTTC.

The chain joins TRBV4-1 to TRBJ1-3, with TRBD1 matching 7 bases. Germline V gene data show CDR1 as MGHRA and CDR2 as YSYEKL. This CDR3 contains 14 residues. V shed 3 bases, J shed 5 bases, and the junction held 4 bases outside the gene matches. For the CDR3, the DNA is TGCGCCAGCAGCCACAAGGGACAGCGAAACACCATATATTTT. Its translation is CASSHKGQRNTIYF.

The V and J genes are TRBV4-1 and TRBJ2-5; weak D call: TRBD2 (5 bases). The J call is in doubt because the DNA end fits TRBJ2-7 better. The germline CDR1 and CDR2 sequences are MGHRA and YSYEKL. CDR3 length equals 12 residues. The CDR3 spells CASSQSGHEQYF. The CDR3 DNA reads TGCGCCAGCAGCCAAAGCGGCCACGAGCAGTACTTC.

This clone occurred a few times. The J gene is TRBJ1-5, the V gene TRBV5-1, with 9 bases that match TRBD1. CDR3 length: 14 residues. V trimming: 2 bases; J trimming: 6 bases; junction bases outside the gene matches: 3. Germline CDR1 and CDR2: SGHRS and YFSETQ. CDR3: CASSFTGGGQPQHF. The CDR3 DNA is TGCGCCAGCAGCTTTACAGGGGGCGGTCAGCCCCAGCATTTT.

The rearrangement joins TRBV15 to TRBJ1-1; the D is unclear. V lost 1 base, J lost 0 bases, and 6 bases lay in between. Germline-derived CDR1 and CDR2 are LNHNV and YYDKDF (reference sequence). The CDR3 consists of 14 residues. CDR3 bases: TGTGCCACCAGCAGAGTGGGTTTGAACACTGAAGCTTTCTTT. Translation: CATSRVGLNTEAFF. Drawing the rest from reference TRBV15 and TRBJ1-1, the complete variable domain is DAMVIQNPRYQVTQFGKPVTLSCSQTLNHNVMYWYQQKSSQAPKLLFHYYDKDFNNEADTPDNFQSRRPNTSFCFLDIRSPGLGDTAMYLCATSRVGLNTEAFFGQGTRLTVV.

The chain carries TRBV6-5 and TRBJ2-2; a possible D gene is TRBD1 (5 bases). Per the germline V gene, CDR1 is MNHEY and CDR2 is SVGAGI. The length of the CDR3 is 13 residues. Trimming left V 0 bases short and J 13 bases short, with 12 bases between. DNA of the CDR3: TGTGCCAGCAGTTACTCGAAAGGGCAGGGGCTGTTTTTT. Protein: CASSYSKGQGLFF.

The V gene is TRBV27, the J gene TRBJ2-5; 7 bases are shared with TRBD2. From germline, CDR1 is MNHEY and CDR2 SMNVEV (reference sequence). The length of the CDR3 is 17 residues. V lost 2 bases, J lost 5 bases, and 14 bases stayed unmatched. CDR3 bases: TGTGCCAGCAGTTTACCCCGCCGGGGGACTAAGGTTGAGACCCAGTACTTC. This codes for CASSLPRRGTKVETQYF.

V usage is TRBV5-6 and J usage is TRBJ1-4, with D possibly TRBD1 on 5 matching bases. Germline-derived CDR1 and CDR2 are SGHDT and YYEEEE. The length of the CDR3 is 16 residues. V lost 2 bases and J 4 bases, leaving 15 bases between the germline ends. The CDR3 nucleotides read TGTGCCAGCAGCTTACAGGATCGGGCCCGTAATGAAAAACTGTTTTTT. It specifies CASSLQDRARNEKLFF.

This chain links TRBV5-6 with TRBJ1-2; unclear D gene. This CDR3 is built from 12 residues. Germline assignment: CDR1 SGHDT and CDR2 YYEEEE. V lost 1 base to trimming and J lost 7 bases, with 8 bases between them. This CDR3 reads CASSLWGSGYTF. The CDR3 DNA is TGTGCCAGCAGCTTGTGGGGTAGTGGCTACACCTTC.

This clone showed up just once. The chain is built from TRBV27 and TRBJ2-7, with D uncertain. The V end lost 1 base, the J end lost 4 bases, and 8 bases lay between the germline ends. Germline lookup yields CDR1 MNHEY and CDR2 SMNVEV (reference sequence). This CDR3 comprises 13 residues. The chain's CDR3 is CASSLYREYEQYF. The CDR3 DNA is TGTGCCAGCAGTTTATATAGAGAGTACGAGCAGTACTTC.

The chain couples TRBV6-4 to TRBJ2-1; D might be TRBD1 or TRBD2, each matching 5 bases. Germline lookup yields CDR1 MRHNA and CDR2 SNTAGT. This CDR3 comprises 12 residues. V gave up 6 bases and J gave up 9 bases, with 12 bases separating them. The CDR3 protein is CASRTARGEQFF. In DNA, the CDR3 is TGTGCCAGCAGGACGGCGAGGGGTGAGCAGTTCTTC.

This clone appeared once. DNA of the CDR3: TGCGCCAGCAGCCATCCCTACGGAGATACGCAGTATTTT. Its protein is CASSHPYGDTQYF. This sequence joins TRBV4-1 and TRBJ2-3; D uncertain. Trimming removed 3 bases from V and 5 bases from J, with 9 bases in between. This CDR3 is 13 amino acids long. CDR1 and CDR2 (germline): MGHRA, YSYEKL.

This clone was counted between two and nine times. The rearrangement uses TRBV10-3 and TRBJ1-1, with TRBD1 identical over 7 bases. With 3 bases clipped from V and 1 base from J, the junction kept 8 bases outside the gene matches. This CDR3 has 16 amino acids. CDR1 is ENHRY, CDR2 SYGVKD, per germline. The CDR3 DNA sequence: TGTGCCATCAGTGAATCCCGACAGGGTGCGAACACTGAAGCTTTCTTT. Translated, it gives CAISESRQGANTEAFF.

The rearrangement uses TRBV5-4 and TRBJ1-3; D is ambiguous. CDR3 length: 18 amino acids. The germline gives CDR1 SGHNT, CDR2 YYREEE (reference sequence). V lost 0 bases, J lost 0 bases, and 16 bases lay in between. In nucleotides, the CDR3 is TGTGCCAGCAGCTTGGAATCCGGCAACCAAATCTCTGGAAACACCATATATTTT. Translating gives CASSLESGNQISGNTIYF.

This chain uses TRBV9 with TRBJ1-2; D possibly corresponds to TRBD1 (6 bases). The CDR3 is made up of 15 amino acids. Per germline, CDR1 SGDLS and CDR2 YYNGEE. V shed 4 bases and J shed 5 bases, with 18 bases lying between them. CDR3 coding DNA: TGTGCCAGCAGCAAAGGGGAGGGGGGTCCATATGGCTACACCTTC. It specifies CASSKGEGGPYGYTF.

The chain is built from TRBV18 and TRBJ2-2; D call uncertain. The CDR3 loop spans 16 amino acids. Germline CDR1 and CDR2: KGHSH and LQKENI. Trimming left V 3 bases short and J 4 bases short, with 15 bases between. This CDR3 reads CASSPRPDDVTGELFF. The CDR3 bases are TGTGCCAGCTCACCTCGTCCGGACGACGTCACCGGGGAGCTGTTTTTT.

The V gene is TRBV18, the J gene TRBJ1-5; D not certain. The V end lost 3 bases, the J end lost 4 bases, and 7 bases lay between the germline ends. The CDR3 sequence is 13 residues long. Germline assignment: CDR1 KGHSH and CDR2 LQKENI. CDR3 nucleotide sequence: TGTGCCAGCTCACCGACTGAAAATCAGCCCCAGCATTTT. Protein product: CASSPTENQPQHF.

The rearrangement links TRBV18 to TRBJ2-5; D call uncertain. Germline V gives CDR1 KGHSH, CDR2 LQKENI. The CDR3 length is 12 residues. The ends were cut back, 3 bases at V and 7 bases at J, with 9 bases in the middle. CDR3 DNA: TGTGCCAGCTCACCCGATGACGGGACCCAGTACTTC. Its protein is CASSPDDGTQYF.

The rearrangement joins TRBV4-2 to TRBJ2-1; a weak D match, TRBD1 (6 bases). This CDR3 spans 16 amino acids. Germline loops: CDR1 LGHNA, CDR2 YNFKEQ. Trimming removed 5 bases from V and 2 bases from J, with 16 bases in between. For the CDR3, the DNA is TGTGCCAGCAGCAGACACCGGGACAATCCCTACAATGAGCAGTTCTTC. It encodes CASSRHRDNPYNEQFF.

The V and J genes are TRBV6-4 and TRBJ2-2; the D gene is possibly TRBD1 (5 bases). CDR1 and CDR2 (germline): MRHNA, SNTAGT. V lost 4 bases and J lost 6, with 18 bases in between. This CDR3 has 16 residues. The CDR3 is CASSATPGASAGELFF. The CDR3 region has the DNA TGTGCCAGCAGTGCTACCCCTGGGGCATCGGCCGGGGAGCTGTTTTTT.

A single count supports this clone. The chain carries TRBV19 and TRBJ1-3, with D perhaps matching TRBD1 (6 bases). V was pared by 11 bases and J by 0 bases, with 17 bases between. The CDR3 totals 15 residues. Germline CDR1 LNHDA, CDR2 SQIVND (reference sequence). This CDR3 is CAARGGTSSGNTIYF. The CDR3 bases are TGTGCCGCTCGGGGGGGCACTTCCTCTGGAAACACCATATATTTT.

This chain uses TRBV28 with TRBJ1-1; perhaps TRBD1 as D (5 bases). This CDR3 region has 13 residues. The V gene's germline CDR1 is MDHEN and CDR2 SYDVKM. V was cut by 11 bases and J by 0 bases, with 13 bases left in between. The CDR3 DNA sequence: TGTGCCGCAGGGAGGGCGATGAACACTGAAGCTTTCTTT. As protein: CAAGRAMNTEAFF.

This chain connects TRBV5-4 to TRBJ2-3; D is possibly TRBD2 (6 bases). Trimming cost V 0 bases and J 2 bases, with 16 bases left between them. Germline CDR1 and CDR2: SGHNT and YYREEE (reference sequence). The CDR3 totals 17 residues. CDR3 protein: CASSLGLGRGPTDTQYF. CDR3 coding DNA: TGTGCCAGCAGCTTGGGGTTGGGGCGGGGACCCACAGATACGCAGTATTTT.